This entry is about one TCR beta chain. Repertoires were generated with immunoSEQ multiplex PCR, while TCRdb's copy carries only in-frame clones and drops some. This sample has about 440,000 clones; approximately 90% occur once, and the top ten carry about 13%. The record originates from a study of Ad26.COV2.S vaccination and SARS-CoV-2 variants. Treatment indicated: some 20 received Ad26.COV2.S at low or high dose, single or two shots; roughly 5 received placebo; per-sample allocation not given. Specimens were obtained on day 63 following the first vaccine or placebo injection. Vaccination employed an Ad26 vector expressing the Wuhan-strain SARS-CoV-2 spike. Trimming shortened V by 2 bases and J by 4 bases, and 9 bases separated the two germline ends. Germline CDR1 is ENHRY and CDR2 is SYGVKD. The CDR3 totals 14 residues.

The chain links TRBV10-3 to TRBJ1-5; TRBD1 is a possible D gene (5 bases). The TCR comes from a person aged 18-60 years who received the Ad26.COV2.S COVID-19 vaccine or a placebo. The specimen comprised peripheral blood, sampled in a trial of Ad26.COV2.S vaccine versus placebo. The chain's CDR3 is CAISEGAGNQPQHF. As DNA, the CDR3 is TGTGCCATCAGTGAGGGGGCAGGGAATCAGCCCCAGCATTTT.